The 8 T cell receptor beta chains below come from one sample, sequenced in a study of CD8+CD57+ T cells in acquired aplastic anemia. All patients picked for sequencing had shown, by flow cytometry, an expansion of CD8+CD57+ cells. Genomic DNA served as template for TCR beta VDJ and CDR3 profiling. TCRdb re-called the reads with MiXCR, one entry per CDR3 protein. This repertoire shows 170,000 or so distinct CDR3 sequences, roughly 60% found once; its top ten account for approximately 46%. The sequenced sample consisted of sorted CD4+, CD8+, or CD8+CD57+ T cells (not recorded which) from PBMCs. These receptors all come from a human donor with aplastic anemia.

V is TRBV20-1 and J is TRBJ2-7; 11 nucleotides match TRBD2. The ends lost 1 base at V and 6 bases at J; junction bases unmatched: 5. The CDR3 runs 14 residues. Germline V gene sequence: CDR1 DFQATT, CDR2 SNEGSKA (reference sequence). Written as DNA, the CDR3 is TGCAGTGCTAGAGTTCCGGGACTAGCGGTCGAGCAGTACTTC. Protein product: CSARVPGLAVEQYF.

The chain employs TRBV20-1 and TRBJ2-7; no definite D call. The CDR3 length is 13 residues. Germline CDR1 reads DFQATT; CDR2 reads SNEGSKA (reference sequence). Trimming removed 2 bases at V and 0 bases at J, with 8 bases between. This chain's CDR3 is CSARPGHSYEQYF. DNA for the CDR3: TGCAGTGCTAGACCCGGGCACTCCTACGAGCAGTACTTC.

This clonotype has at least ten counts. V and J are TRBV20-1 and TRBJ1-2, with unresolved D. Trimming pared 3 bases from V and 8 bases from J, leaving 19 bases between. The CDR3 is 14 amino acids. CDR1 and CDR2 from the germline V gene are DFQATT and SNEGSKA (reference sequence). This CDR3 is CSARGSVSVGGYTF. In DNA form, the CDR3 reads TGCAGTGCTAGGGGGTCGGTGTCCGTGGGAGGCTACACCTTC.

In this sample, this clonotype turned up once. The junction differs from germline at one of its ends, possibly a read error. The rearrangement links TRBV5-1 to TRBJ1-5; perhaps TRBD1 as D (5 bases). Germline V CDR1 and CDR2: SGHRS, YFSETQ. This CDR3 is built from 14 residues. DNA of the CDR3: TGTGCCAGCAGCTTGAAGGCAGGGCGACAGCCCCAGCATTTT. Translation gives CASSLKAGRQPQHF.

The chain recombines TRBV20-1 with TRBJ1-1; TRBD1 matches 10 bases. This CDR3 region has 15 residues. Trimming removed 0 bases from V and 5 bases from J; junction bases left unmatched: 6. CDR1 DFQATT and CDR2 SNEGSKA come from the germline V gene (reference sequence). CDR3 nucleotides: TGCAGTGCTAGAGATCGTAGGACAGGGGGAACTGAAGCTTTCTTT. It encodes CSARDRRTGGTEAFF.

The rearrangement uses TRBV12-3 or TRBV12-4 and TRBJ2-5, with 7 positions matching TRBD2. The V and J ends lost 6 bases and 3 bases, in that order; junction bases with no gene match: 4. The CDR3 contains 13 residues. The CDR3 DNA reads TGTGCCAGCAGATCCCGGGGGGAAGAGACCCAGTACTTC. It specifies CASRSRGEETQYF.

For this clonotype: Sequence at one end of the junction differs from germline and may be a read error. The J gene is TRBJ2-7, the V gene TRBV20-1, with D possibly being TRBD1 (5 bases). The CDR3 runs 14 residues. Germline loops: CDR1 DFQATT, CDR2 SNEGSKA (reference sequence). Written as DNA, the CDR3 is TGCAGCGCTAGAGATCCGGACAACTCCTACGAGCAGTACTTC. This sequence encodes CSARDPDNSYEQYF.

Only a few counts were recorded for this clonotype. The rearrangement links TRBV2 to TRBJ1-3, with D possibly TRBD1 on 5 matching bases. The CDR3 extends over 13 amino acids. Germline V gene data show CDR1 as SNHLY and CDR2 as FYNNEI. Deletions cut 6 bases from V and 2 bases from J, with 8 bases between. CDR3 loop: CASRQGPGNTIYF. CDR3 coding DNA: TGTGCCAGCAGGCAGGGTCCTGGAAACACCATATATTTT.